These T cell receptor beta chains were read from a single sample in a study of blood T cells in healthy people across ages. A single record per CDR3 protein comes from TCRdb applying MiXCR to the 5' RACE reads. The sample includes about 830,000 distinct CDR3 sequences, less than 80% of them seen just once. The specimen sequenced was blood. All receptors derive from a man aged 30-40 years in good health. CDR3s include the opening cysteine and the closing phenylalanine or tryptophan. The D gene is left open where the match is weak. Rows may omit the clone size; those that give it use once, few, many or a size class.

CDR3 DNA | CDR3 protein | D gene | clone size | J gene | V gene | CDR3 length
TGCGCCAGCAGCCAAGAGGCAGGGTTGCCTAATGAAAAACTGTTTTTT | CASSQEAGLPNEKLFF | - | - | TRBJ1-4 | TRBV4-3 | 16
TGTGCCAGCAGTAGACGGACGGAGACCCAGTACTTC | CASSRRTETQYF | - | - | TRBJ2-5 | TRBV6-2/TRBV6-3 | 12
TGCAGTGCTATAAGACAGGGGCTTCGGGGCAATCAGCCCCAGCATTTT | CSAIRQGLRGNQPQHF | TRBD1 | once | TRBJ1-5 | TRBV20-1 | 16
TGTGCCAGCAGCGTAGGGACGACTAACCACGAGCAGTACTTC | CASSVGTTNHEQYF | - | - | TRBJ2-7 | TRBV9 | 14
TGTGCCAGCACCTCTTTGGGAGGGGGCCTCTCCTACGAGCAGTACTTC | CASTSLGGGLSYEQYF | - | - | TRBJ2-7 | TRBV28 | 16
TGTGCCAGCACATCGGTCAGTCGCAGTAAGCAGTTCTTC | CASTSVSRSKQFF | - | - | TRBJ2-1 | TRBV14 | 13
TGTGCCATCAGTGAGTCGAGGGCCCTTTACTACGAGCAGTACTTC | CAISESRALYYEQYF | - | - | TRBJ2-7 | TRBV10-3 | 15
TGCAGCGTAGCAGACAGCTTTCTCTACAATGAGCAGTTCTTC | CSVADSFLYNEQFF | - | - | TRBJ2-1 | TRBV29-1 | 14
TGCAGTGCTAGAAGACCCGGGACACGAGAGACCCAGTACTTC | CSARRPGTRETQYF | - | - | TRBJ2-5 | TRBV20-1 | 14
TGTGCCAGCAGTGAAAGGGCCCTGGGACAGGGTCCCTCTGGGGCCAACATCCTGACTTTC | CASSERALGQGPSGANILTF | TRBD1 | - | TRBJ2-6 | TRBV6-4 | 20
TGTGCCATCAGTGAACCCACAGGGGGTTCGGGCACAGATACGCAGTATTTT | CAISEPTGGSGTDTQYF | TRBD1 | - | TRBJ2-3 | TRBV10-3 | 17
TGTGCCCCCAGCAGAGATACAGGGGTCCCAAAACTGTTTTTT | CAPSRDTGVPKLFF | TRBD1 | - | TRBJ1-4 | TRBV15 | 14
TGTGCCAGCAGCCTAATGACAGTCGGCGAGCAGTACTTC | CASSLMTVGEQYF | - | - | TRBJ2-7 | TRBV6-1 | 13
TGTGCCAGCAGTGAATCGCCGACTTTGGGCAATGGGCAGTTCTTC | CASSESPTLGNGQFF | - | - | TRBJ2-1 | TRBV25-1 | 15
TGCAGTTCCAGGGGGCGAGGTGAAAAACTGTTTTTT | CSSRGRGEKLFF | TRBD1 | - | TRBJ1-4 | TRBV20-1 | 12
TGTGCCAGCAGACTACAGGGGAATTATGGCTACACCTTC | CASRLQGNYGYTF | TRBD1 | once | TRBJ1-2 | TRBV6-2/TRBV6-3 | 13
TGTGCCAGCATTACGTGGGGCTCGGGTTCACCCCTCCACTTT | CASITWGSGSPLHF | - | - | TRBJ1-6 | TRBV28 | 14
TGTGCCAGCAGCCTAGGGGACTCACCTAGCACAGATACGCAGTATTTT | CASSLGDSPSTDTQYF | - | - | TRBJ2-3 | TRBV4-2 | 16
TGTGCCAGCTCCGGCGGGGCTGGGGCCAACGTCCTGACTTTC | CASSGGAGANVLTF | - | few | TRBJ2-6 | TRBV28 | 14
TGCAGTGCTAGAGATTTAGCGGGGGGACCCGAGCAGTACTTC | CSARDLAGGPEQYF | TRBD2 | few | TRBJ2-7 | TRBV20-1 | 14
TGTGCCAGCAGCCCAGGGGGGAACCTCTACGAGCAGTACTTC | CASSPGGNLYEQYF | - | - | TRBJ2-7 | TRBV9 | 14
TGTGCCAGCAGTGAGACTATCATCTTCTCGGAGACCCAGTACTTC | CASSETIIFSETQYF | - | - | TRBJ2-5 | TRBV6-5 | 15
TGCAGCGTTGAAGATCACGAGCAGTACTTC | CSVEDHEQYF | - | - | TRBJ2-7 | TRBV29-1 | 10
TGCAGTGCTAGAGTGGGTGCACAGGGGGGGTACGAGCAGTACTTC | CSARVGAQGGYEQYF | - | - | TRBJ2-7 | TRBV20-1 | 15
TGTGCCAGCAGAGATTATAGCGGGGCGGTTGAGCAGTACTTC | CASRDYSGAVEQYF | TRBD2 | - | TRBJ2-5 | TRBV6-5 | 14
TGCGCCAGCAGCCTCCGCGGTTCGGGTCCAGCGGACACAGATACGCAGTATTTT | CASSLRGSGPADTDTQYF | - | - | TRBJ2-3 | TRBV5-1 | 18
TGTGCCAGCAGTTACCTCTTCGCGTCCGGACTAGGAAGCGAGCAGTACTTC | CASSYLFASGLGSEQYF | TRBD2 | - | TRBJ2-7 | TRBV6-2/TRBV6-3 | 17
TGCAGTGCTAGCAGTTCGAGCGGGGTCGATGAGCAGTTCTTC | CSASSSSGVDEQFF | TRBD2 | few | TRBJ2-1 | TRBV20-1 | 14
TGTGCCAGCAGTGAAGTAAGGCGGCAGGGGGCCTACAATGAGCAGTTCTTC | CASSEVRRQGAYNEQFF | TRBD1 | - | TRBJ2-1 | TRBV2 | 17
TGTGCCACCAGCACACCGGGACAGAAAGAGACCCAGTACTTC | CATSTPGQKETQYF | TRBD1 | few | TRBJ2-5 | TRBV15 | 14
TGCAGTGCTAGTCACAGCATTAACACTGAAGCTTTCTTT | CSASHSINTEAFF | - | few | TRBJ1-1 | TRBV20-1 | 13
TGTGCCAGCAGCATGGACAGGAACTATGGCTACACCTTC | CASSMDRNYGYTF | TRBD1 | - | TRBJ1-2 | TRBV7-2 | 13